This T cell receptor (beta chain) was retrieved from a study of cytomegalovirus exposure and HLA in healthy donors. General observations from the study: For most TCR beta V segments, an earlier analysis put the productive rate at about 90% or about 30% of the time. A later analysis linked 15,000 to 20,000 TCR beta sequences to HLA alleles at 0.05 false discovery rate.

Of note for this clone: The antigen remains unidentified.

Primers: 60 Vbeta forward and 13 Jbeta reverse. Repertoires were generated with immunoSEQ multiplex PCR, while TCRdb's copy carries only in-frame clones and drops some. The sample records around 70,000 clones, around 69% being singletons. What was sequenced was PBMCs. This TCR was sampled from a human donor in good health.

The CDR3 DNA reads as TGCGCCAGCAGCATTAGACAGGGTGGCGATGAGCAGTTCTTC. It yields the protein CASSIRQGGDEQFF. V is TRBV5-1 and J is TRBJ2-1; 7 nucleotides agree with TRBD1. This CDR3 is 14 amino acids long. Germline V gene sequence: CDR1 SGHRS, CDR2 YFSETQ. J gave up 8 bases and V 4 bases, and 9 bases lay outside the gene matches.